This T cell receptor (beta chain) is drawn from a study of blood T cell repertoires in COVID-19. Study summary: Some COVID-19 samples were acute and others convalescent; all came from the United States, Italy and Spain. Sample material is recorded as cDNA or gDNA derived from T cells, B-cell-depleted T cells, or PBMCs.

In the authors' methods: Amplification with reference gene primers provided the estimates of nucleated cell counts. Generated by immunoSEQ multiplex PCR, the TCRdb table keeps only in-frame clones and is missing some. V, J and clone size derive from that table, while D and trimming were established from the DNA sequence. The sample gives 140,000 to 150,000 clones, 80% to 90% of which show up once; roughly 8% is in the top ten. Germline CDR1 and CDR2: SGHVS and FQNEAQ. V lost 2 bases to trimming and J lost 5 bases, with 12 bases between them. The CDR3 extends over 14 amino acids. The chain carries TRBV7-8 and TRBJ1-1; D gene unclear. The sequence was obtained from a human donor with acute or convalescent COVID-19. The donor label of this sample is uncertain. Material: peripheral blood. CDR3 DNA sequence: TGTGCCAGCAGCTTACAAGTGGCGGGGACTGAAGCTTTCTTT. Translated: CASSLQVAGTEAFF.